This T cell receptor beta chain comes out of a study of vaccination effects on CD4 cells after COVID-19. Study-wide results and caveats: Late after vaccination, infection- and vaccine-induced clones showed marked clonal contraction.

To note about this clone: Its antigen is not identified.

Per germline, CDR1 SGHRS and CDR2 YFSETQ. The CDR3 is 13 amino acids. V trimming: 5 bases; J trimming: 0 bases; junction bases outside the gene matches: 0. The assay was immunoSEQ multiplex PCR, and TCRdb's table has in-frame clones only and misses some. The table includes about 24,000 clones, approximately 76% detected once. ViraFEST expansion of antigen-specific CD4+ T cells with viral peptide pools preceded sequencing. Cells that had been cultured for approximately eleven days were the source of isolated CD4+ T cells. SARS-CoV-2 infected the person between March and December 2020, as confirmed by PCR. With roughly 9.1 ug/ml peptides and about 10 IU/ml IL-2, some 2 million PBMC per well were cultured. IL-2 medium supplanted half the medium on days 3 and 7.

The chain couples TRBV5-1 to TRBJ2-3; TRBD1 matches 7 bases. The sequence was collected from a human donor who had a prior SARS-CoV-2 infection. The source material was CD4+ T cells from PBMCs cultured with SARS-CoV-2 spike peptides, sampled before COVID-19 vaccination. The CDR3 region has the DNA TGCGCCAGCAGGGACAGGAGCACAGATACGCAGTATTTT. Its protein product is CASRDRSTDTQYF.